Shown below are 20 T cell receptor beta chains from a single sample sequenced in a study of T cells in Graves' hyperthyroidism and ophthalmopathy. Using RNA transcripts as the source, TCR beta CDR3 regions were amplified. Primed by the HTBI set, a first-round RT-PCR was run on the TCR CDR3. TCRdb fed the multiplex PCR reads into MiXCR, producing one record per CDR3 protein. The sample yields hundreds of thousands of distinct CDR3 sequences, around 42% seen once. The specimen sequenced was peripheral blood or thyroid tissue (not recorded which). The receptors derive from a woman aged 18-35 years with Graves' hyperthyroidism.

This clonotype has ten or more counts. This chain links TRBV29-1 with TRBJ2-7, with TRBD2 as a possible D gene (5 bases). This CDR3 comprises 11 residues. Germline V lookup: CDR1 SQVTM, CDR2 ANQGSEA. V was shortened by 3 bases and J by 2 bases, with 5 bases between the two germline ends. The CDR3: CSVERAYEQYF. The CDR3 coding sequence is TGCAGCGTTGAGAGGGCCTACGAGCAGTACTTC.

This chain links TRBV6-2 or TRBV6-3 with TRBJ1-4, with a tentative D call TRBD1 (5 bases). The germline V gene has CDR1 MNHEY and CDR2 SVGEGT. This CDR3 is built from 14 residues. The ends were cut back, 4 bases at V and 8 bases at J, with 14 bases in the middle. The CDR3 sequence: CASSWTSLGEKLFF. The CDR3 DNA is TGTGCCAGCAGTTGGACATCTCTAGGGGAAAAACTGTTTTTT.

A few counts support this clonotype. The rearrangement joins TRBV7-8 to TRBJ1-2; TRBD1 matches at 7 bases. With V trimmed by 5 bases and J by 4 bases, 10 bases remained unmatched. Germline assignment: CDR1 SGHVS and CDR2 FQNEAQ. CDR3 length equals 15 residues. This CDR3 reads CASSVRDSHIYGYTF. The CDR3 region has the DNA TGTGCCAGCAGCGTCCGGGACAGTCACATCTATGGCTACACCTTC. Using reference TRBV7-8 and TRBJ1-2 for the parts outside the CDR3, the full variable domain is GAGVSQSPRYKVAKRGQDVALRCDPISGHVSLFWYQQALGQGPEFLTYFQNEAQLDKSGLPSDRFFAERPEGSVSTLKIQRTQQEDSAVYLCASSVRDSHIYGYTFGSGTRLTVV.

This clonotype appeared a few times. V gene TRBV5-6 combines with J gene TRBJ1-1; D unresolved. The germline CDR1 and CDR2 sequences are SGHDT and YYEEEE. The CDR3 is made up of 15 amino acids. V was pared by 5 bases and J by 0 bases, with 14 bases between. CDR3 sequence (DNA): TGTGCCAGCAGGCCGCCCTTGAGAGTGAACACTGAAGCTTTCTTT. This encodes CASRPPLRVNTEAFF.

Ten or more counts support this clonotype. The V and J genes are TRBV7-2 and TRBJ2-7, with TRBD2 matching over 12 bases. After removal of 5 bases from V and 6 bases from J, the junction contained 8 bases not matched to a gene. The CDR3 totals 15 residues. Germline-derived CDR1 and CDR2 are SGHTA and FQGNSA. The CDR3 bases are TGTGCCAGCAGCATGGGACTAGCGGGTGTAACCGAGCAGTACTTC. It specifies CASSMGLAGVTEQYF.

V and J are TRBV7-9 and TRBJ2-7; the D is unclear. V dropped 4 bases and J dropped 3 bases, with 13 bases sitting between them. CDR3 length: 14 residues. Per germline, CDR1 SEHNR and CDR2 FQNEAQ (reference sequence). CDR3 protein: CASSSDTGIYEQYF. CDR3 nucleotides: TGTGCCAGCAGCTCAGACACCGGTATCTACGAGCAGTACTTC.

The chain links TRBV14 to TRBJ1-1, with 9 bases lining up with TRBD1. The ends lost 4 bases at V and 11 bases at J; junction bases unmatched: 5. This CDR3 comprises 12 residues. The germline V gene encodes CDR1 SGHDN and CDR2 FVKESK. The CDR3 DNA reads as TGTGCCAGCAGCCTAGACGACAGGGGGGCTTTCTTT. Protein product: CASSLDDRGAFF.

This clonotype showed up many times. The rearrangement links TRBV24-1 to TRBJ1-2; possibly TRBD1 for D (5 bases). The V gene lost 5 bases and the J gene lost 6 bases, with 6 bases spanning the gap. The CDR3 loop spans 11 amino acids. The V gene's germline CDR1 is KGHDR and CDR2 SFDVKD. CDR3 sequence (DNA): TGTGCCACCAGTGCGGGGGATGGCTACACCTTC. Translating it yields CATSAGDGYTF.

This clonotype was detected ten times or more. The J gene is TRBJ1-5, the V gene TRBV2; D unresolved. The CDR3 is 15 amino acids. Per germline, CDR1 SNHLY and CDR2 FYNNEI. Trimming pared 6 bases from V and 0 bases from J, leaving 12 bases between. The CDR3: CASSDPVRSNQPQHF. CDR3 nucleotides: TGTGCCAGCAGCGACCCGGTCCGTAGCAATCAGCCCCAGCATTTT.

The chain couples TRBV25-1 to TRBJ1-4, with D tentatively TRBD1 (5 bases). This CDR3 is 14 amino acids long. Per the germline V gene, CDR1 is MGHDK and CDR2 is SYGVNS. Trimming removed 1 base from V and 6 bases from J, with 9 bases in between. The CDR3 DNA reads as TGTGCCAGCAGTGAATTGGGCAGGGATGAAAAACTGTTTTTT. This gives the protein CASSELGRDEKLFF.

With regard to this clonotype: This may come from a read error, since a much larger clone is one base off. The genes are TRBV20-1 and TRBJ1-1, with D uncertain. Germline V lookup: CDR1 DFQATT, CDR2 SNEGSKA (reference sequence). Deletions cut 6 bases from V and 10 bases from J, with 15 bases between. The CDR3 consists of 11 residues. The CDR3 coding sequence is TGCAGTGCAAGGACCGGGGTTGTAGCTTTCTTT. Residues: CSARTGVVAFF.

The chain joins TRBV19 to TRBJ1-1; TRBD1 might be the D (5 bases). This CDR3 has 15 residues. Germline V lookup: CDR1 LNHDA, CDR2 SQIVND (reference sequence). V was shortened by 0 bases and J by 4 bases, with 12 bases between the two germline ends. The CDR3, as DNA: TGTGCCAGTAGTATAGATCATGATGGGGGCACTGAAGCTTTCTTT. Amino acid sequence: CASSIDHDGGTEAFF.

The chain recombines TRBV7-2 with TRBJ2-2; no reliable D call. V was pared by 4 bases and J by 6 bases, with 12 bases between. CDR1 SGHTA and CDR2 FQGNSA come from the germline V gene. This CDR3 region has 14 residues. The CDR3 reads CASSSEVAAGELFF. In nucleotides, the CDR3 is TGTGCCAGCAGCTCCGAAGTAGCTGCCGGGGAGCTGTTTTTT.

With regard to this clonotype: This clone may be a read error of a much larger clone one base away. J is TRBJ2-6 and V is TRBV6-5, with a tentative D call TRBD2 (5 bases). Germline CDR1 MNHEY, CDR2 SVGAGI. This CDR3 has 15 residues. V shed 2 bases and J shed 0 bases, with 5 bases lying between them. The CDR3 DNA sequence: TGTGCCAGCAGTTACCGGGACTCTGGGGCCAACGTCCTGACTTTC. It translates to CASSYRDSGANVLTF.

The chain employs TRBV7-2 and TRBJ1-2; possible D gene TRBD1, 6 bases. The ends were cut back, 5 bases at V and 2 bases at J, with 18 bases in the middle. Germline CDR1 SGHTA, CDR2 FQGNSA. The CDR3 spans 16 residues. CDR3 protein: CASSVNRDRLNYGYTF. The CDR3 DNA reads TGTGCCAGCAGCGTAAACAGGGACCGATTAAACTATGGCTACACCTTC.

This CDR3 reads CAISDVGRINQPQHF. For the CDR3, the DNA is TGTGCCATCAGTGATGTCGGACGGATCAATCAGCCCCAGCATTTT. J is TRBJ1-5 and V is TRBV10-3, with D hard to call. The length of the CDR3 is 15 residues. In germline, CDR1 is ENHRY, CDR2 SYGVKD. Trimming removed 3 bases from V and 3 bases from J, with 12 bases in between.

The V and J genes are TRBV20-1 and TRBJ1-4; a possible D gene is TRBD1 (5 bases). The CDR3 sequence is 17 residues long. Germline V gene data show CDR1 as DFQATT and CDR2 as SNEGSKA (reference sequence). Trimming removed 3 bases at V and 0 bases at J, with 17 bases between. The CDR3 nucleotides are TGCAGTGCTAGGCGGGTACGGCCGGGACCAACTAATGAAAAACTGTTTTTT. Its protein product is CSARRVRPGPTNEKLFF.

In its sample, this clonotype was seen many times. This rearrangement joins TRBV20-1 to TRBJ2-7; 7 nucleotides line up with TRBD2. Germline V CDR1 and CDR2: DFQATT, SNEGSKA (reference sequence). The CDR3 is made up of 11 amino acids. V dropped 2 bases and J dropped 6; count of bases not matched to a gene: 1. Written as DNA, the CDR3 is TGCAGTGCTAGACCGGGAGGCGAGCAGTACTTC. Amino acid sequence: CSARPGGEQYF.

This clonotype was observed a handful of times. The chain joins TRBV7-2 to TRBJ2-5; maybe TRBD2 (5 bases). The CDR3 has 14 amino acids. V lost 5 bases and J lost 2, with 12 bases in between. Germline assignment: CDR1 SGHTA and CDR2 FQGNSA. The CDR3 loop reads CASSRRGIQETQYF. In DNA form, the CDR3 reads TGTGCCAGCAGCCGCCGGGGTATACAAGAGACCCAGTACTTC.

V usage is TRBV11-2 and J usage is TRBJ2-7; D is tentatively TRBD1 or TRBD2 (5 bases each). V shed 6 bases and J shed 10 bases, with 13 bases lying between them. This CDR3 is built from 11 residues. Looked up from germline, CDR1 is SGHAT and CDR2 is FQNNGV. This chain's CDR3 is CASSSLGDQYF. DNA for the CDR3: TGTGCCAGCAGTTCCCTGGGGGACCAGTACTTC.